These 21 T cell receptor beta chains share one sample of origin, sequenced in a study of graft-versus-host responses after intestinal transplantation. No antigens are known for them. Measured with immunoSEQ multiplex PCR; TCRdb has only the in-frame clones, and not every one. This sample has tens of thousands of clones, with more than 85% found just once. This specimen consisted of unstimulated CD8+ T cells sorted from spleen or lymph node cells, obtained before intestinal transplant. Every receptor here comes from a human donor who received an intestinal transplant.

V gene TRBV6-1 combines with J gene TRBJ2-2; D may be TRBD1 (5 bases). The CDR3 extends over 14 amino acids. Germline CDR1 reads MNHNS; CDR2 reads SASEGT. Trimming removed 6 bases from V and 0 bases from J, with 8 bases in between. As DNA, the CDR3 is TGTGCCAGCAGGCCAGGGCCGAACACCGGGGAGCTGTTTTTT. Translated: CASRPGPNTGELFF.

This clone was seen only a few times. V and J are TRBV19 and TRBJ2-1; D is undetermined. The V gene lost 0 bases and the J gene lost 4 bases, with 10 bases spanning the gap. CDR3 length: 15 amino acids. Germline V gene data show CDR1 as LNHDA and CDR2 as SQIVND (reference sequence). The CDR3 nucleotides are TGTGCCAGTAGTATAGAGCGGAACAAGTACAATGAGCAGTTCTTC. Encoded protein: CASSIERNKYNEQFF.

The gene calls are TRBV27 and TRBJ2-7, with 7 nucleotides matching TRBD2. The CDR3 is made up of 11 amino acids. The junction had 2 bases not matched to a gene; V was cut back by 7 bases and J by 5 bases. Germline V gene sequence: CDR1 MNHEY, CDR2 SMNVEV (reference sequence). The CDR3 loop reads CASTGGNEQYF. CDR3 DNA: TGTGCCAGCACGGGGGGAAACGAGCAGTACTTC.

The rearrangement joins TRBV6-5 to TRBJ2-7, with a possible D match to TRBD2 (6 bases). The CDR3 runs 13 residues. CDR1 and CDR2 from the germline V gene are MNHEY and SVGAGI. V lost 4 bases and J 1 base, leaving 8 bases between the germline ends. CDR3 DNA sequence: TGTGCCAGCAGTTCAGGAGGGTCCTACGAGCAGTACTTC. This translates into CASSSGGSYEQYF.

The chain uses TRBV4-3 and TRBJ2-2; 8 nucleotides align to TRBD1. V dropped 2 bases and J dropped 7; count of bases not matched to a gene: 6. From germline, CDR1 is LGHNA and CDR2 YSLEER. There are 15 residues in the CDR3. The CDR3: CASSQKDRASGELFF. In DNA, the CDR3 is TGCGCCAGCAGCCAAAAGGACAGGGCGAGCGGGGAGCTGTTTTTT.

The chain couples TRBV9 to TRBJ2-1, with 9 nucleotides matching TRBD2. V was pared by 0 bases and J by 2 bases, with 3 bases of the junction left unmatched. The CDR3 contains 16 residues. Germline CDR1 reads SGDLS; CDR2 reads YYNGEE. The CDR3 DNA reads as TGTGCCAGCAGCGTAGCTGCGGGGGGGCCCTACAATGAGCAGTTCTTC. Translated, it gives CASSVAAGGPYNEQFF. Supplemented by reference TRBV9 and TRBJ2-1, the full variable domain reads DSGVTQTPKHLITATGQRVTLRCSPRSGDLSVYWYQQSLDQGLQFLIQYYNGEERAKGNILERFSAQQFPDLHSELNLSSLELGDSALYFCASSVAAGGPYNEQFFGPGTRLTVL.

The genes are TRBV4-3 and TRBJ1-2; D is ambiguous. The CDR3 is 15 residues long. CDR1 and CDR2 (germline): LGHNA, YSLEER. V dropped 0 bases and J dropped 0 bases, with 8 bases sitting between them. CDR3 in amino acids: CASSQDRGANYGYTF. CDR3 DNA sequence: TGCGCCAGCAGCCAAGATAGAGGCGCTAACTATGGCTACACCTTC.

This clone occurred once. This sequence joins TRBV4-1 and TRBJ1-1, with D possibly matching TRBD1 (6 bases). Trimming took 4 bases from V and 5 from J, leaving 11 bases between them. This CDR3 region has 13 residues. CDR1 is MGHRA and CDR2 is YSYEKL in the germline V gene. The CDR3: CASSRSGVTEAFF. CDR3 DNA: TGCGCCAGCAGCCGATCAGGGGTGACTGAAGCTTTCTTT.

This chain connects TRBV27 to TRBJ2-7; 10 positions agree with TRBD2. Trimming took 3 bases from V and 4 from J; bases not matched to a gene: 6. Germline CDR1 reads MNHEY; CDR2 reads SMNVEV (reference sequence). The CDR3 contains 15 residues. The CDR3, as DNA: TGTGCCAGCAGTTTCTCCTCTAGCGGGGGTTACGAGCAGTACTTC. It yields the protein CASSFSSSGGYEQYF.

This chain links TRBV6-6 with TRBJ2-3; D remains unclear. Germline V gene lookup returns CDR1 MNHNY and CDR2 SVGAGI (reference sequence). Trimming stripped 6 bases from V and 5 bases from J, with 9 bases between. This CDR3 contains 12 residues. The CDR3 loop reads CASSDRLDTQYF. CDR3 sequence (DNA): TGTGCCAGCAGCGACCGACTAGATACGCAGTATTTT.

The chain has TRBV7-2 and TRBJ2-1; 8 bases are shared with TRBD2. Germline V CDR1 and CDR2: SGHTA, FQGNSA. Trimming at V came to 4 bases and at J to 2 bases, leaving 7 bases not matched to a gene. This CDR3 is 16 amino acids long. The CDR3: CASSYASGGAYNEQFF. CDR3 DNA sequence: TGTGCCAGCAGCTACGCCTCGGGGGGGGCCTACAATGAGCAGTTCTTC.

The gene calls are TRBV5-6 and TRBJ1-1; 8 bases map to TRBD1. V trimming: 6 bases; J trimming: 6 bases; junction bases outside the gene matches: 7. This CDR3 has 13 amino acids. The germline V gene encodes CDR1 SGHDT and CDR2 YYEEEE. The CDR3 loop is CASTWTGLPEAFF. DNA for the CDR3: TGTGCCAGCACCTGGACAGGGTTGCCTGAAGCTTTCTTT.

The gene calls are TRBV2 and TRBJ2-1; TRBD2 might be the D (7 bases). There are 18 residues in the CDR3. Trimming shortened V by 3 bases and J by 0 bases, and 18 bases separated the two germline ends. CDR1 and CDR2 (germline): SNHLY, FYNNEI. The CDR3 DNA follows: TGTGCCAGCAGTGAGAAATTTACTAGGGGGGGCTCCTACAATGAGCAGTTCTTC. This sequence encodes CASSEKFTRGGSYNEQFF.

V and J are TRBV27 and TRBJ2-3; no clear D. V was shortened by 4 bases and J by 2 bases, with 16 bases between the two germline ends. Germline CDR1 reads MNHEY; CDR2 reads SMNVEV (reference sequence). The CDR3 extends over 16 amino acids. CDR3 in amino acids: CASSYKLPGITDTQYF. Here the CDR3 DNA reads TGTGCCAGCAGTTATAAACTACCTGGAATCACAGATACGCAGTATTTT.

This chain uses TRBV7-9 with TRBJ2-3; 11 bases agree with TRBD2. With V trimmed by 8 bases and J by 6 bases, 4 bases remained unmatched. The CDR3 extends over 13 amino acids. Germline loops: CDR1 SEHNR, CDR2 FQNEAQ (reference sequence). The CDR3 region is CASLAGGSDTQYF. The CDR3 DNA reads TGTGCCAGCTTAGCGGGGGGGTCGGATACGCAGTATTTT.

CDR3 residues: CASSGGGGEQFF. In nucleotides, the CDR3 is TGTGCCAGCAGCGGGGGGGGCGGTGAGCAGTTCTTC. V usage is TRBV13 and J usage is TRBJ2-1, with D possibly being TRBD2 (7 bases). Germline CDR1 reads PRHDT; CDR2 reads FYEKMQ (reference sequence). The CDR3 is 12 residues long. The ends were cut back, 5 bases at V and 9 bases at J, with 11 bases in the middle.

The V gene is TRBV11-2, the J gene TRBJ2-1; TRBD1 aligns across 9 bases. V shed 4 bases and J 8 bases; nucleotides not matched to a gene: 15. Looked up from germline, CDR1 is SGHAT and CDR2 is FQNNGV. The CDR3 is 17 residues long. DNA for the CDR3: TGTGCCAGCAGCTCAACAGGGGGCCGTCGAGGTCCATATGAGCAGTTCTTC. It translates to CASSSTGGRRGPYEQFF.

The rearrangement links TRBV27 to TRBJ1-5; TRBD1 agrees at 7 bases. Losses at the gene ends were 5 bases for V and 6 bases for J; bases not matched to a gene: 10. Germline CDR1 reads MNHEY; CDR2 reads SMNVEV (reference sequence). This CDR3 is built from 15 residues. The CDR3 protein is CASSLGQVEGQPQHF. The CDR3 DNA reads TGTGCCAGCAGTCTCGGACAGGTTGAGGGTCAGCCCCAGCATTTT.

The rearrangement uses TRBV30 and TRBJ1-2; D may be TRBD1 (6 bases). Germline CDR1 and CDR2: GTSNPN and SVGIG (reference sequence). This CDR3 is 12 amino acids long. The germline V and J ends were trimmed by 4 bases and 2 bases, with 8 bases remaining between them. The DNA of the CDR3 is TGTGCCTGGAATGGACAGAACTATGGCTACACCTTC. Protein sequence: CAWNGQNYGYTF.

The chain links TRBV12-2 to TRBJ2-7; the table gives TRBD2 as D, unverified against the DNA. TRBV12-2 is a listed pseudogene. This CDR3 region has 17 residues. This CDR3 reads CASRLVQAGAPCYEQYF. Written as DNA, the CDR3 is TGTGCAAGTCGCTTAGTTCAAGCGGGGGCCCCTTGTTACGAGCAGTACTTC.

V gene TRBV23-1 combines with J gene TRBJ1-1; D call uncertain. TRBV23-1 is placed among ORFs of uncertain function. This CDR3 has 11 residues. Trimming cost V 9 bases and J 8 bases, with 13 bases left between them. The CDR3 reads CAREVLLEAFF. CDR3 DNA sequence: TGCGCCAGAGAAGTACTTTTAGAAGCTTTCTTT.